The TCR beta chain under discussion was sequenced for a study of T cells in Graves' hyperthyroidism and ophthalmopathy. Study-wide points: Blood held most thyroid clonotypes expanded above 0.001 frequency.

Note on this clonotype: Its antigen remains unidentified. Given a much more abundant clone one base away, this may be a read error.

RNA transcripts yielded amplified TCR beta CDR3 regions. First-round RT-PCR of the TCR CDR3 relied on the HTBI primer set. TCRdb reprocessed the multiplex PCR reads via MiXCR and lists one record per CDR3 protein. Of hundreds of thousands of distinct CDR3 sequences in the sample, about half were seen once. The CDR3 has 10 residues. Per the germline V gene, CDR1 is SNHLY and CDR2 is FYNNEI. V is TRBV2 and J is TRBJ1-1, with D uncertain. Sequenced: peripheral blood or thyroid tissue (not recorded which). The receptor was derived from a woman younger than 35 with Graves' hyperthyroidism. This chain's CDR3 is CARRGQEAFF. CDR3 DNA sequence: TGTGCCCGCAGAGGGCAGGAAGCTTTCTTT.